The entry that follows covers one T cell receptor (beta chain) sequence. The length of the CDR3 is 16 residues. V was shortened by 0 bases and J by 5 bases, with 16 bases between the two germline ends. Germline V gives CDR1 SEHNR, CDR2 FQNEAQ (reference sequence). This sample was taken from a study of blood T cell repertoires in COVID-19. TCRdb's copy holds only in-frame clones and misses some; the assay was immunoSEQ multiplex PCR. The sample holds about 370,000 clones, more than 75% seen once. V and J are TRBV7-9 and TRBJ2-5, with a tentative D call TRBD1 (5 bases). The sequence came from a woman aged 30 to 39 with COVID-19, enrolled during active disease. Sequences were obtained from peripheral blood. The CDR3 DNA is TGTGCCAGCAGCTTAGCGGATAAAGGGGCCCTCGAGACCCAGTACTTC. It specifies CASSLADKGALETQYF.